This T cell receptor (beta chain) was observed in a study of shared T cell receptors in the human thymus. Some clones are missing from TCRdb's copy, which holds only in-frame ones; the method was immunoSEQ multiplex PCR. The sample carries about 380,000 clones, approximately 95% recorded once. The sequenced sample consisted of thymocytes. The clonotype originates from a human donor.

In DNA form, the CDR3 reads TGTGCCAGCAGTCTGGGACAGGGAAACTACTACGAGCAGTACTTC. This encodes CASSLGQGNYYEQYF. The chain employs TRBV27 and TRBJ2-7, with 9 positions matching TRBD1. Germline V gene data show CDR1 as MNHEY and CDR2 as SMNVEV (reference sequence). Unmatched junction bases numbered 8, after V lost 5 bases and J lost 3 bases. The CDR3 contains 15 residues.